The clone carrying this TCR beta chain showed up just a few times. The data originate from a study of T cell responses to AZD1222 COVID-19 vaccine. Repertoires were generated with immunoSEQ multiplex PCR, while TCRdb's copy carries only in-frame clones and drops some. The table shows 90,000 to 130,000 clones, with 88% occurring only once. The CDR3 is 16 amino acids. Germline lookup yields CDR1 SGHKS and CDR2 YYEKEE (reference sequence). Trimming pared 4 bases from V and 0 bases from J, leaving 14 bases between. The material sequenced was peripheral blood, taken on day 0 of AZD1222 vaccination. The chain combines TRBV5-5 with TRBJ1-3, with D possibly matching TRBD1 (6 bases). The sequence was obtained from an adult in good health. The CDR3 sequence is CASSPEGQISGNTIYF. The CDR3 DNA reads TGTGCCAGCAGCCCGGAGGGACAAATCTCTGGAAACACCATATATTTT.